This T cell receptor (beta chain) was profiled in a study of vaccination and CD4 T cells after COVID-19. For the study at large: Overlapping peptides covering the spike proteins of SARS-CoV-2, HCoV-NL63, HCoV-OC43 and HCoV-229E were added to stimulate cells. Regarding the study as a whole: For convalescent patients, 304 of the 307 vaccine-specific clones analyzed were classified as spike mono-reactive.

The treatment was: roughly 11-day PBMC culture with coronavirus spike peptide pools or control peptides (ViraFEST assay). Trimming cost V 0 bases and J 2 bases, with 13 bases left between them. The CDR3 contains 16 residues. CDR1 and CDR2 (germline): SGHTA, FQGNSA. Cultured CD4+ T cells had their DNA profiled by the Oncomine TCR Beta short-read assay. TCRdb redid the calling of the PCR reads with MiXCR, one entry per CDR3 protein. The sample carries just under 20,000 distinct CDR3 sequences, approximately 40% recorded once. Note on this clonotype: The antigen is undetermined.

The starting material was CD4+ T cells from blood, cultured in vitro, obtained after SARS-CoV-2 vaccination. The V and J genes are TRBV7-2 and TRBJ1-1; perhaps TRBD1 as D (5 bases). The origin of this receptor is a human donor who had recovered from COVID-19. CDR3 loop: CASSLAMSGLNTEAFF. The CDR3 DNA sequence: TGTGCCAGCAGCTTAGCGATGTCGGGGCTCAACACTGAAGCTTTCTTT.